The subject of this entry is one T cell receptor (beta chain). Ten or more counts support this clonotype. Its antigen specificity is not known. No base quality values were provided; no much bigger clone lies one nucleotide off. The sample is drawn from a study of T cells in Graves' hyperthyroidism and ophthalmopathy (dated by TCRdb to 2018 to 2020). With respect to the entire study: Peripheral blood samples were taken at the time of initial diagnosis, prior to any treatment. To identify TCR V-J signatures that set the groups apart, the researchers used a discovery cohort of 100 patients, made up of about 44 with Graves' ophthalmopathy and about 55 with stable Graves' hyperthyroidism. In more than 5 Graves' hyperthyroidism patients, the study also compared T-cell repertoires from thyroid tissue with T-cell repertoires from blood. Prospective prediction of ophthalmopathy was tested in an independent validation cohort consisting of about 19 hyperthyroidism patients and 17 patients who later progressed to ophthalmopathy. Following sampling, methimazole starting at 30 mg daily was given to hyperthyroidism patients, and high-dose intravenous methylprednisolone was given to ophthalmopathy patients. TCR Vbeta CDR3 sequencing of 135 peripheral blood samples (over 40 ophthalmopathy, 70 to 85 hyperthyroidism and 17 progressor patients) is reported in the paper. The approximately 100 discovery patients were randomly split 7:3 into training and test sets. Overall study results and their limits: Most expanded thyroid clonotypes (frequency above 0.001) were also detected in blood, suggesting blood repertoires may reflect thyroid immune responses. In validation, the model predicted progression to ophthalmopathy a median of about 6.5 months before onset, with about 64% sensitivity and just under 75% specificity. Sample size was not statistically predetermined, and blinding of investigators to group allocation was not performed. Ophthalmopathy was separated from stable hyperthyroidism by a 13 V-J signature model, with over 85% sensitivity and about 84% specificity obtained in cross-validation and 80%/75% obtained in testing.

The TCR beta CDR3 regions were amplified from RNA transcripts. A first-round RT-PCR of the TCR CDR3 used the HTBI primer set with the Qiagen OneStep RT-PCR kit. A second multiplex PCR round built the libraries, followed by size selection and purification. Sequencing of the libraries was done on an Illumina HiSeq2000 using paired-end 100 bp reads. Concerning the study's data processing: Raw data were processed with SOAPnuke, discarding reads with adapters, uncalled bases, mean Phred below 15, or no exact constant-primer or identifier match. COPE v1.2.5 was used to merge the high-quality paired reads, and each unique nucleotide sequence was defined as a clonotype. MiTCR v1.1 was used to align clonotypes to the IMGT TRBV, TRBD and TRBJ reference segments. The analysis was restricted to V-J combinations with a frequency above 0.0001, which together covered 99.2% of the repertoires. A TCS score was defined as the ratio of F50 (clonal expansion) to E x V (chaos), with BLOSUM62-based TCRdist applied between CDR3 peptides within each V-J. Welch's t-statistics and random forest reduced around 520 V-J features to 10 to 15, which were used in a naive Bayes classifier (R e1071). TCRdb reran the public reads through fastp at Q25 and MiXCR, keeping productive beta chains. All rows with the same CDR3 protein become a single entry with the most common DNA and genes. The V and J calls here are based on TCRdb, not the publication. This sample comprises approximately 420,000 distinct CDR3 sequences, under 15% of them detected only once. The biggest ten clones account for approximately 32% of the sample.

Graves' hyperthyroidism was defined as stable when no progression to ophthalmopathy occurred over 18 months of follow-up. Hyperthyroidism patients were newly diagnosed, with disease duration under 2 months, and aged 18 to 65 years. The study excluded patients with uncontrolled infections, other autoimmune diseases, pregnancy or lactation. Diagnoses relied on clinical symptoms, serum thyroxine and TRAb, thyroid ultrasound and orbital computed tomography. PBMCs were separated from roughly 10 ml of fresh peripheral blood using Ficoll-Paque density gradient centrifugation. Total RNA was extracted with Trizol reagent, and quality was checked on an Agilent 2100 Bioanalyzer. Sample: blood. The receptor comes from a woman aged 25-40 years with Graves' hyperthyroidism.

The CDR3: CASSFYTYNEQFF. The DNA reads TGTGCCAGCAGTTTCTACACCTACAATGAGCAGTTCTTC. The chain is made from TRBV28 and TRBJ2-1, with no D gene named confidently. V is clipped by 3 bases and J by 2 bases, and the sequence between their germline boundaries is 5 bases long. The CDR3 starts with the cysteine, ends with the phenylalanine, and has 13 residues. Only CDR3 DNA remains: 39 bases, in frame from the first base. CDR1 and CDR2, per the germline V gene, are MDHEN and SYDVKM.